This is a list of T cell receptor beta chains from one sample in a study of CD8 T cells in Susac syndrome. MiXCR was run by TCRdb on the immunoSEQ multiplex PCR reads, yielding one entry per CDR3 protein. The sample carries 150,000 to 200,000 distinct CDR3 sequences, almost 96% recorded once. Specimen: CD4+ T cells from PBMCs. The receptors were sampled from a human donor with multiple sclerosis. Each CDR3 is given with its conserved first and last residue. The order of the fields is clone size, J gene, D gene, V gene, CDR3 DNA, CDR3 protein. The D gene is left open where the match is weak. Where a row states a size, it is once, few, many or the class of an expanded clone; other rows omit it.

>.|TRBJ2-1|.|TRBV20-1
TGCAGTGCTCTCAGTTACAATGAGCAGTTCTTC
CSALSYNEQFF
>.|TRBJ1-1|.|TRBV30
TGTGCCTGGACCCCGGGGCAGGGGAACACTGAAGTTTTCTTT
CAWTPGQGNTEVFF
>.|TRBJ1-2|TRBD1|TRBV12-3/TRBV12-4
TGTGCCAGCAGTCCCCGGGACAGTCGCTATGGCTACACCTTC
CASSPRDSRYGYTF
>.|TRBJ2-5|.|TRBV15
TGTGCCACCAGCAGAGAAGGGGAAGAGACCCAGTACTTC
CATSREGEETQYF
>.|TRBJ2-4|TRBD2|TRBV7-9
TGTGCCAGCAGCTTACTAGCGGGGCACCTAGCCAAAAACATTCAGTACTTC
CASSLLAGHLAKNIQYF
>.|TRBJ2-2|.|TRBV5-1
TGCGCCAGCAGCTTGGTCACCAGGGTTGCTCCCGGGGAGCTGTTTTTT
CASSLVTRVAPGELFF
>.|TRBJ1-5|.|TRBV9
TGTGCCAGCAGCGTAGAAGGCTATCAGCCCCAGCATTTT
CASSVEGYQPQHF
>.|TRBJ1-5|.|TRBV20-1
TGCAGTGCTAGAGGGGTGGGCAGGCGGGTAAGCAATCAGCCCCAGCATTTT
CSARGVGRRVSNQPQHF
>.|TRBJ2-3|TRBD1|TRBV29-1
TGCAGCGTTAAACAGGGGGGAGATACGCAGTATTTT
CSVKQGGDTQYF
>.|TRBJ1-1|.|TRBV29-1
TGCAGCGTTGTTAGTGGGATTAACACTGAAGCTTTCTTT
CSVVSGINTEAFF
>.|TRBJ2-7|.|TRBV7-2
TGTGCCAGCAGCTTCGGTCTACTGAGCTCCTACGAGCAGTACTTC
CASSFGLLSSYEQYF
>.|TRBJ2-7|.|TRBV7-2
TGTGCCAGCAGCTTATTCCAGGGGAACATGGGTGGGGAGCAGTACTTC
CASSLFQGNMGGEQYF
>.|TRBJ2-5|.|TRBV7-6
TGTGCCAGCAGCTTAAGGATACGTGCAGGGCATTATAATCAAGAGACCCAGTACTTC
CASSLRIRAGHYNQETQYF
>once|TRBJ2-3|.|TRBV7-2
TGTGCGATTGGGACCCGGGGGGATACGCAGTATTTT
CAIGTRGDTQYF
>.|TRBJ2-1|TRBD2|TRBV12-3/TRBV12-4
TGTGCCAGCAGTTTAGTAGCGGGGGGCCCCAATGAGCAGTTCTTC
CASSLVAGGPNEQFF
>once|TRBJ2-7|.|TRBV29-1
TGCAGCGTCGACGACCCGACCTACGAGCAGTACTTC
CSVDDPTYEQYF
>.|TRBJ1-2|.|TRBV6-2/TRBV6-3
TGTGCCAGCAGTTACGGACGGACATACCTCTATGGCTACACCTTC
CASSYGRTYLYGYTF
>.|TRBJ2-1|.|TRBV4-2
TGTGCCAGCAGCCAAGGACAGATAACAGGCAATGAGCAGTTCTTC
CASSQGQITGNEQFF
>.|TRBJ2-1|.|TRBV7-6
TGTGCCAGCAACCCACCAGGGGAGGAACAGTTCTTC
CASNPPGEEQFF
>.|TRBJ1-6|.|TRBV12-3/TRBV12-4
TGTGCCAGCACCCTGGGGCTATCACCCCTCCACTTT
CASTLGLSPLHF
>.|TRBJ2-2|.|TRBV29-1
TGCAGCGTCTCGAGGGGGGGGACCACCGGGGAGCTGTTTTTT
CSVSRGGTTGELFF
>few|TRBJ1-5|.|TRBV24-1
TGTGCCACCAGTGATGCTAATCAGCCCCAGCATTTT
CATSDANQPQHF
>.|TRBJ1-6|.|TRBV27
TGTGCCAGCAGTTTTGCGTGGGCACCCCTCCACTTT
CASSFAWAPLHF
>.|TRBJ2-7|TRBD2|TRBV12-3/TRBV12-4
TGTGCCAGCAGACTAGCGGGAATCTACGAGCAGTACTTC
CASRLAGIYEQYF
>.|TRBJ2-3|TRBD2|TRBV14
TGTGCCAGCAGCCACCCTCCCATGCGGACTAGCGGCAGCACAGATACGCAGTATTTT
CASSHPPMRTSGSTDTQYF
>.|TRBJ1-1|.|TRBV3-1
TGTGCCAGCAGCCAAGAAGGCGGGGTTACTGAAGCTTTCTTT
CASSQEGGVTEAFF
>.|TRBJ1-1|.|TRBV30
TGTGCCTGGATGAACGCCCACCTGGGCACTGAAGCTTTCTTT
CAWMNAHLGTEAFF
>.|TRBJ2-3|.|TRBV29-1
TGCAGTCGCAGGTCGGGGGATACGCAGTATTTT
CSRRSGDTQYF
>.|TRBJ2-3|TRBD2|TRBV13
TGTGCCACAAGCGGGGGGACCTACACAGATACGCAGTATTTT
CATSGGTYTDTQYF
>.|TRBJ1-1|.|TRBV6-5
TGTGCCAGCAGTTACCGAAGGGTCCAGGGTACTGAAGCTTTCTTT
CASSYRRVQGTEAFF
>.|TRBJ1-1|.|TRBV5-4
TGTGCCAGCAGCGGCCCCGACATCGGAGCTTTCTTT
CASSGPDIGAFF